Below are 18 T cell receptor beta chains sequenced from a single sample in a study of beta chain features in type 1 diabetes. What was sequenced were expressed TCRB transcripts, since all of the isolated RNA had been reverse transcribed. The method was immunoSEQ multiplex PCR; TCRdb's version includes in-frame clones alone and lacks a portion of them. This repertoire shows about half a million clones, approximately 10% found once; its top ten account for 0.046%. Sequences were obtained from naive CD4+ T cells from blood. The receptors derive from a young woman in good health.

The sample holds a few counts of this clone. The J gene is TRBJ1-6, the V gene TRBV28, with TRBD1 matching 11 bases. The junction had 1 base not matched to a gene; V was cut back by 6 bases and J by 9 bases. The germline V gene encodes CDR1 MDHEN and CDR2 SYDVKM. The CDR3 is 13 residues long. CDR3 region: CASRGQGGSPLHF. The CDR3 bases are TGTGCCAGCAGGGGACAGGGGGGTTCACCCCTCCACTTT. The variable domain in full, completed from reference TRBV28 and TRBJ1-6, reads DVKVTQSSRYLVKRTGEKVFLECVQDMDHENMFWYRQDPGLGLRLIYFSYDVKMKEKGDIPEGYSVSREKKERFSLILESASTNQTSMYLCASRGQGGSPLHFGNGTRLTVT.

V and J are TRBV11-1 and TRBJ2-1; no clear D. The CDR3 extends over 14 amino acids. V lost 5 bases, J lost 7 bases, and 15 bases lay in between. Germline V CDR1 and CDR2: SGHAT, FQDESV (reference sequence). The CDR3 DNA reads TGTGCCAGCAGCCCAACCAACAGTGGGAATGAGCAGTTCTTC. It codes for CASSPTNSGNEQFF. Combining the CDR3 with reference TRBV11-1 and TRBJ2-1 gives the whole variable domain EAEVAQSPRYKITEKSQAVAFWCDPISGHATLYWYRQILGQGPELLVQFQDESVVDDSQLPKDRFSAERLKGVDSTLKIQPAELGDSAMYLCASSPTNSGNEQFFGPGTRLTVL.

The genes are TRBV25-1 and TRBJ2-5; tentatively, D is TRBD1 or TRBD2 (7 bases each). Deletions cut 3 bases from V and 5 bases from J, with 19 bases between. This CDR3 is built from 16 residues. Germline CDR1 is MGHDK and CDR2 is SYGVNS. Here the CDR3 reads CASSDPPGGGTETQYF. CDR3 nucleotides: TGTGCCAGCAGTGACCCCCCAGGGGGGGGTACGGAGACCCAGTACTTC.

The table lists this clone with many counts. The CDR3 sequence: CSVSGEGTDTQYF. DNA of the CDR3: TGCAGCGTTTCAGGGGAAGGCACAGATACGCAGTATTTT. The chain employs TRBV29-1 and TRBJ2-3, with D maybe TRBD1 (6 bases). The V gene's germline CDR1 is SQVTM and CDR2 ANQGSEA. This CDR3 is 13 amino acids long. The germline V and J ends were trimmed by 5 bases and 1 base, with 10 bases remaining between them.

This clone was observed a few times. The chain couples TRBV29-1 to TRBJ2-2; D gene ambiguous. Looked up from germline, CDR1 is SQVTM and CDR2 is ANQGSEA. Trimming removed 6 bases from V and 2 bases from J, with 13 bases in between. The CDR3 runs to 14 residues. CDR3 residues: CSVAHYGNTGELFF. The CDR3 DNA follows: TGCAGCGTCGCCCACTACGGAAACACCGGGGAGCTGTTTTTT.

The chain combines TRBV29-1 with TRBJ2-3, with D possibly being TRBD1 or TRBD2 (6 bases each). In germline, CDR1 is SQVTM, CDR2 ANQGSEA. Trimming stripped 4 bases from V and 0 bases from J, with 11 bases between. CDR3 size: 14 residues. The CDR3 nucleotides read TGCAGCGTTGGAGGGGGAGGAAGCACAGATACGCAGTATTTT. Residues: CSVGGGGSTDTQYF.

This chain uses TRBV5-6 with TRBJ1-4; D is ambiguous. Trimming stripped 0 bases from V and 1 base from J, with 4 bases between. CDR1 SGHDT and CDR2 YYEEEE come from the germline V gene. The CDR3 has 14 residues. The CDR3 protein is CASSLGRTNEKLFF. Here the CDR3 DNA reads TGTGCCAGCAGCTTGGGACGAACTAATGAAAAACTGTTTTTT.

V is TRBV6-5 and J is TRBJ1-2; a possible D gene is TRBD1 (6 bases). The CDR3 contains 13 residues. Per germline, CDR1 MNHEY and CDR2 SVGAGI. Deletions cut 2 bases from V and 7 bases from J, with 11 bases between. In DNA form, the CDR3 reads TGTGCCAGCAGTTACACACAGACAGGTGGCTACACCTTC. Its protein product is CASSYTQTGGYTF.

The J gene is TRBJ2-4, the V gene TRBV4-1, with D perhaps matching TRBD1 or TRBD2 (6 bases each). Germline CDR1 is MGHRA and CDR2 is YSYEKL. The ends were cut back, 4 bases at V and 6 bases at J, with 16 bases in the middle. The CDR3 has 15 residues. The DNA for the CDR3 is TGCGCCAGCAGCCCTAGGGGGGAGCGGGTAAACATTCAGTACTTC. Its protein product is CASSPRGERVNIQYF.

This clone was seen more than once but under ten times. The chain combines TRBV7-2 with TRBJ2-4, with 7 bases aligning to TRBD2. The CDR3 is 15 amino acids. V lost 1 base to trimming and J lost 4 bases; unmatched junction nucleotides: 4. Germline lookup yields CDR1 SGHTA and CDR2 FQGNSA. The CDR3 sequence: CASSLGRAGKNIQYF. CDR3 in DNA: TGTGCCAGCAGCTTAGGTCGAGCGGGGAAAAACATTCAGTACTTC.

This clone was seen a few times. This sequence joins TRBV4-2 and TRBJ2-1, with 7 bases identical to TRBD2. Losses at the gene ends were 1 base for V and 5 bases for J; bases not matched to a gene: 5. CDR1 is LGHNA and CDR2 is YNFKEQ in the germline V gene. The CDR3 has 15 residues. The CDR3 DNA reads TGTGCCAGCAGCCAAGTGGCGGGGGAGAACAATGAGCAGTTCTTC. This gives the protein CASSQVAGENNEQFF.

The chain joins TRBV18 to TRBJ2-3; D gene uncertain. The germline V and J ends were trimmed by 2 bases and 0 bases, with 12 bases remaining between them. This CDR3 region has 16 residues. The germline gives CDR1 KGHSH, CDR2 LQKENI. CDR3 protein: CASSPLTRTSTDTQYF. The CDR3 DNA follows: TGTGCCAGCTCACCATTGACCAGAACCAGCACAGATACGCAGTATTTT.

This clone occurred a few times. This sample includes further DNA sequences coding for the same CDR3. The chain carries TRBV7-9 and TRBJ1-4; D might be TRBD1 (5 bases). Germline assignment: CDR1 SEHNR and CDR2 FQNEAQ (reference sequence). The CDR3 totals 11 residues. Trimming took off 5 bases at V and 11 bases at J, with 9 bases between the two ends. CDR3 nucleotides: TGTGCCAGCAGCCGAGGGGAGAAACTGTTTTTT. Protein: CASSRGEKLFF.

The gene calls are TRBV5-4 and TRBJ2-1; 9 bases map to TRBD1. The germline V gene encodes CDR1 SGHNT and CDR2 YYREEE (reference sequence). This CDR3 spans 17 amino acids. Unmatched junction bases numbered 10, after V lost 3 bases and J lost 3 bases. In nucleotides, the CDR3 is TGTGCCAGCAGCTCAATGGCCGGGACAGGGTACTACAATGAGCAGTTCTTC. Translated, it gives CASSSMAGTGYYNEQFF. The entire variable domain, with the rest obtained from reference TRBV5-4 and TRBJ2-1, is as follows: ETGVTQSPTHLIKTRGQQVTLRCSSQSGHNTVSWYQQALGQGPQFIFQYYREEENGRGNFPPRFSGLQFPNYSSELNVNALELDDSALYLCASSSMAGTGYYNEQFFGPGTRLTVL.

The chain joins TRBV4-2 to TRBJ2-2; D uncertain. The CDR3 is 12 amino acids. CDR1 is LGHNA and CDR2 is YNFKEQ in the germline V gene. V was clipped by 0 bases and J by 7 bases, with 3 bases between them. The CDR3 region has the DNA TGTGCCAGCAGCCAAGATCTCGGGGAGCTGTTTTTT. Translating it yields CASSQDLGELFF.

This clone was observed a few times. The CDR3 spells CASSYGGTGIIYEQYF. The DNA for the CDR3 is TGTGCCAGCAGTTACGGGGGGACAGGGATAATATACGAGCAGTACTTC. This rearrangement joins TRBV6-5 to TRBJ2-7, with TRBD1 matching over 9 bases. The germline V gene encodes CDR1 MNHEY and CDR2 SVGAGI. The CDR3 sequence is 16 residues long. V trimming: 2 bases; J trimming: 4 bases; junction bases outside the gene matches: 9.

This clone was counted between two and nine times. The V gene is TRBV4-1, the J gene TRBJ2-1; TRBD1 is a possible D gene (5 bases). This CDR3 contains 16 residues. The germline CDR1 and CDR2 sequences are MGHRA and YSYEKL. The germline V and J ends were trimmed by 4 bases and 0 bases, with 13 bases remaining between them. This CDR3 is CASSPRQLSSYNEQFF. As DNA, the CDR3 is TGCGCCAGCAGCCCAAGACAGCTGAGCTCCTACAATGAGCAGTTCTTC.

CDR3 sequence reads: CASSTRFPIVFF. CDR3 in DNA: TGTGCCAGCAGCACCCGATTTCCTATAGTGTTCTTC. The chain uses TRBV7-2 and TRBJ2-1; no firm D call. Germline loops: CDR1 SGHTA, CDR2 FQGNSA. This CDR3 comprises 12 residues. Trimming stripped 5 bases from V and 15 bases from J, with 17 bases between.